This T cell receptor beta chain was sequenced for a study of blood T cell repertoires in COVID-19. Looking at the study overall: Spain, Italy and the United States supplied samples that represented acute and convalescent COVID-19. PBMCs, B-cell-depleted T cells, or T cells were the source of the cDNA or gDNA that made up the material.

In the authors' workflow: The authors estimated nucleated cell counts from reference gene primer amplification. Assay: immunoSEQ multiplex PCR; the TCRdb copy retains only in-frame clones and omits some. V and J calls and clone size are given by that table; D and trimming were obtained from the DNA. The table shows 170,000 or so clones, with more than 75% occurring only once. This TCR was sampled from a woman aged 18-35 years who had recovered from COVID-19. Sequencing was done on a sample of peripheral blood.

This chain's CDR3 is CASSPSRYEQYF. For the CDR3, the DNA is TGTGCCAGCAGTCCTAGCCGGTACGAGCAGTACTTC. V is TRBV25-1 and J is TRBJ2-7, with D tentatively TRBD2 (5 bases). Germline CDR1 and CDR2: MGHDK and SYGVNS. This CDR3 is 12 amino acids long. V lost 5 bases to trimming and J lost 4 bases, with 9 bases between them.